Listed below are T cell receptor beta chains from one sample, sequenced in a study of cytomegalovirus exposure and HLA in healthy donors. Some clones are missing from TCRdb's copy, which holds only in-frame ones; the method was immunoSEQ multiplex PCR. The sample lists under 150,000 clones; roughly 72% were seen once. The sequencing input was PBMCs. The receptors come from a woman between 45 and 65 years old in good health and CMV-seronegative. The CDR3 runs from the conserved cysteine through the conserved F or W. A D gene is named only where the DNA matches it firmly.

V gene	D gene	J gene	CDR3 protein
TRBV7-3	-	TRBJ2-3	CASSSDAGTDTQYF
TRBV5-1	-	TRBJ2-7	CASSFGQLRYEQYF
TRBV5-8	TRBD1	TRBJ1-4	CASSRRDRGSTVNEKLFF
TRBV28	-	TRBJ2-7	CASSPLGGAQYF
TRBV18	-	TRBJ2-2	CASSPPGTVNTGELFF
TRBV4-3	-	TRBJ1-4	CASSQDRTNEKLFF
TRBV29-1	TRBD1	TRBJ1-2	CSVEGGTGLVLGYPF
TRBV4-3	-	TRBJ2-3	CASSQDGGLADTQYF
TRBV10-3	TRBD1	TRBJ2-1	CAISGLGTGVDNEQFF
TRBV25-1	TRBD2	TRBJ2-7	CASSGVSGRSYEQYF
TRBV18	TRBD1	TRBJ1-4	CASSQVTGDEKLFF
TRBV5-1	-	TRBJ2-2	CASSLSATNTGELFF
TRBV29-1	-	TRBJ2-7	CSGGDGGLNEQYF
TRBV6-1	TRBD1	TRBJ2-3	CASGGTGGADTQYF
TRBV9	TRBD1	TRBJ2-3	CASSVLDRESDTQYF
TRBV2	-	TRBJ1-2	CASSEAHRGGYTF
TRBV19	TRBD1	TRBJ2-7	CASSIDTPGTALTYEQYF
TRBV2	-	TRBJ1-2	CASRQDANYGYTF
TRBV11-2	TRBD2	TRBJ2-1	CASSSRTSGIEQFF
TRBV19	TRBD2	TRBJ2-7	CASSPSGPTTYEQYF
TRBV7-3	TRBD2	TRBJ2-5	CASSPGLAGGPVRETQYF
TRBV30	TRBD1	TRBJ1-1	CAVGRDREAFF
TRBV5-1	TRBD2	TRBJ2-5	CASKSSGGGGTETQYF
TRBV7-9	-	TRBJ1-4	CAIGQATNEKLFF
TRBV19	TRBD2	TRBJ2-1	CASSISLAGNEQFF
TRBV27	-	TRBJ2-2	CASSFTNTGELFF
TRBV6-4	-	TRBJ2-3	CASSATVTDTQYF
TRBV7-2	-	TRBJ2-1	CASSLALDGSSGNEQFF
TRBV14	-	TRBJ1-1	CASSQDARGTEAFF
TRBV19	-	TRBJ1-3	CASTSRRLSGNTIYF
TRBV25-1	TRBD2	TRBJ2-1	CASSGLGTNNEQFF
TRBV30	-	TRBJ1-5	CAWSGREGLGQPQNF
TRBV28	-	TRBJ1-2	CASSEGRLEDGYTF
TRBV19	-	TRBJ1-2	CASNTRGYGYTF
TRBV7-2	TRBD2	TRBJ2-1	CASSLDGGSSYNEQFF
TRBV9	-	TRBJ2-3	CASSARATSWLRDSNTDTQYF
TRBV13	TRBD1	TRBJ2-1	CASSADLRGILFF
TRBV4-3	TRBD1	TRBJ2-5	CASSQQTGMETQYF
TRBV18	TRBD1	TRBJ2-7	CASSLRDRENEQYF
TRBV9	-	TRBJ1-2	CASSVAQAGAGGYPF
TRBV6-6	-	TRBJ1-1	CASTPRGSMNTEAFF
TRBV7-6	TRBD1	TRBJ2-1	CASRHGQGGNEQFF
TRBV5-6	TRBD2	TRBJ2-3	CASSPPGLAGGGDTQYF
TRBV9	TRBD1	TRBJ1-5	CASSQQGSNQPQHF
TRBV4-1	TRBD1	TRBJ1-2	CASSQGGQDRGYPF
TRBV5-6	-	TRBJ1-1	CASRLLPGLTEAFF
TRBV7-3	TRBD1	TRBJ1-5	CASSSGGGGNQPQHF
TRBV11-3	-	TRBJ1-1	CASSAPEGNTEAFF
TRBV4-2	TRBD1	TRBJ1-5	CASSPSDRGRSGPQHF
TRBV7-2	TRBD1	TRBJ1-4	CASSFRGSGEKLFF